This T cell receptor (beta chain) was obtained from a study of read filtering for tumor transcriptome and immune sequencing. Study outcomes and limitations: About 81.9% of IR-seq clonotypes had one read, totaling roughly 3.5% of reads; RNA-seq: 74.6% and 44.6%.

From germline, CDR1 is LNHDA and CDR2 SQIVND (reference sequence). The CDR3 totals 14 residues. V lost 4 bases to trimming and J lost 2 bases; unmatched junction nucleotides: 3. This clonotype appeared many times. The target antigen is unknown. This library used 300 to 450 ng RNA and molecular barcoded adaptors spanning alpha/delta and beta/gamma chains. TCRdb reanalysed the reads using MiXCR and keeps one entry per CDR3 protein. The table lists roughly 38,000 distinct CDR3 sequences, roughly an eighth of them singletons, with around 6.5% in the top ten. This rearrangement joins TRBV19 to TRBJ2-7; 9 nucleotides align to TRBD1. Sequencing input: a population of CD138-negative cells sorted from bone marrow. The receptor was isolated from a donor aged 40 or older with multiple myeloma. The CDR3 spells CASSRDRDPYEQYF. CDR3 nucleotide sequence: TGTGCCAGTAGTAGGGACAGGGACCCCTACGAGCAGTACTTC.